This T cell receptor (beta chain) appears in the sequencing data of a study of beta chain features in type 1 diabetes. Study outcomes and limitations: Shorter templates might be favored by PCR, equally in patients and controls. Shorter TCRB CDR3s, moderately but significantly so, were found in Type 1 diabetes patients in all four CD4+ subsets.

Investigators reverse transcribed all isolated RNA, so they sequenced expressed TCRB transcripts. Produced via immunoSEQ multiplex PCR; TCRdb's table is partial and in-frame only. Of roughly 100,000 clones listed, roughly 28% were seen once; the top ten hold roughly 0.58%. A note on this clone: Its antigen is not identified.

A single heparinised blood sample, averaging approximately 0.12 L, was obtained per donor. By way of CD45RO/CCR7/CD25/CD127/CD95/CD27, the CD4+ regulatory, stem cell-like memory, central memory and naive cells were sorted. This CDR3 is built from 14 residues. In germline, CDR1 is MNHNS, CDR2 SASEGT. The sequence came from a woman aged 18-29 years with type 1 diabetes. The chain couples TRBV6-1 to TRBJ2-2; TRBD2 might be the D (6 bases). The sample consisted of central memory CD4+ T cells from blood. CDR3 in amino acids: CASRDFLNTGELFF. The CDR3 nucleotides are TGTGCTAGTAGGGACTTTCTGAACACCGGGGAGCTGTTTTTT.